This passage covers 15 T cell receptor beta chains from one sample sequenced in a study of sequential checkpoint blockade in melanoma. Here immunoSEQ multiplex PCR was the method, and the copy in TCRdb shows in-frame clones only, minus some. Found here are over 10,000 clones, roughly four fifths of them singletons; the top ten hold approximately 26%. Treatment: randomized to nivolumab then ipilimumab (arm A) or the reverse (arm B). Sequences were derived from CD8+ T cells sorted from blood (inferred from file names), sampled from a patient given nivolumab and ipilimumab in sequence. These receptors were taken from a human donor with melanoma.

This chain links TRBV25-1 with TRBJ2-3, with 10 nucleotides matching TRBD1. V trimming: 2 bases; J trimming: 4 bases; junction bases outside the gene matches: 6. The CDR3 is 16 residues long. Germline V lookup: CDR1 MGHDK, CDR2 SYGVNS. The CDR3 reads CASSEGTGVVPDTQYF. The CDR3 DNA reads TGTGCCAGCAGTGAAGGGACAGGGGTAGTCCCAGATACGCAGTATTTT.

The chain carries TRBV9 and TRBJ2-7; 9 nucleotides line up with TRBD2. The junction had 6 bases not matched to a gene; V was cut back by 0 bases and J by 2 bases. The CDR3 is 16 amino acids. CDR1 is SGDLS, CDR2 YYNGEE, per germline. The chain's CDR3 is CASSVGSLAGPYEQYF. The CDR3 nucleotides read TGTGCCAGCAGCGTAGGGTCCCTAGCGGGACCCTACGAGCAGTACTTC.

V is TRBV7-9 and J is TRBJ2-3, with TRBD1 identical over 10 bases. Losses at the gene ends were 5 bases for V and 2 bases for J; bases not matched to a gene: 7. Germline CDR1 and CDR2: SEHNR and FQNEAQ (reference sequence). The CDR3 extends over 16 amino acids. CDR3 DNA: TGTGCCAGCAGCCACCGGGACAGGGGACCCACAGATACGCAGTATTTT. This encodes CASSHRDRGPTDTQYF.

The genes are TRBV4-2 and TRBJ1-2, with 7 bases that match TRBD1. This CDR3 region has 16 residues. Germline values: CDR1 LGHNA, CDR2 YNFKEQ. V shed 3 bases and J 1 base; nucleotides not matched to a gene: 8. For the CDR3, the DNA is TGTGCCAGCAGCCATTCCGGGACAGCCCGTAACTATGGCTACACCTTC. It translates to CASSHSGTARNYGYTF.

The chain couples TRBV15 to TRBJ1-1; D might be TRBD1 (5 bases). This CDR3 contains 15 residues. V lost 1 base and J 1 base, leaving 10 bases between the germline ends. Germline loops: CDR1 LNHNV, CDR2 YYDKDF (reference sequence). This CDR3 is CATSRGAGQNTEAFF. The DNA of the CDR3 is TGTGCCACCAGCAGAGGGGCGGGGCAGAACACTGAAGCTTTCTTT.

The V gene is TRBV4-1, the J gene TRBJ1-4, with D possibly matching TRBD1 (5 bases). Germline CDR1 reads MGHRA; CDR2 reads YSYEKL. Trimming removed 0 bases from V and 8 bases from J, with 19 bases in between. This CDR3 contains 17 residues. The chain's CDR3 is CASSQDRLVRAFEKLFF. The CDR3 DNA is TGCGCCAGCAGCCAAGATCGATTGGTCAGGGCGTTCGAAAAACTGTTTTTT.

Concerning this clone itself: A read error may account for a junction end that differs from germline. The chain employs TRBV7-7 and TRBJ2-3; D is undetermined. Germline V lookup: CDR1 SSHAT, CDR2 FNYEAQ (reference sequence). This CDR3 spans 15 amino acids. The CDR3 protein is CASSWSKSSTDTQYF. CDR3 DNA: TGTGCTAGCAGCTGGAGCAAATCTAGCACAGATACGCAGTATTTT.

V gene TRBV4-3 combines with J gene TRBJ2-3, with TRBD2 matching over 9 bases. CDR3 length equals 17 residues. The V gene end was trimmed by 4 bases and the J gene end by 3 bases; junction bases not matched to a gene: 11. Germline V CDR1 and CDR2: LGHNA, YSLEER. CDR3 in amino acids: CASSRRGAGGLTDTQYF. CDR3 coding DNA: TGCGCCAGCAGCCGACGAGGGGCGGGAGGGCTTACAGATACGCAGTATTTT.

The V call is TRBV9, the J call TRBJ2-7, with TRBD2 matching over 12 bases. The CDR3 is 15 residues long. V shed 3 bases and J 7 bases; nucleotides not matched to a gene: 8. Germline values: CDR1 SGDLS, CDR2 YYNGEE. CDR3 sequence (DNA): TGTGCCAGCAGCGCTAGCGGGAGGGCCTACGAAGAGCAGTACTTC. Encoded protein: CASSASGRAYEEQYF.

The chain links TRBV5-6 to TRBJ2-3, with 12 nucleotides matching TRBD2. V dropped 4 bases and J dropped 4; count of bases not matched to a gene: 7. Germline-derived CDR1 and CDR2 are SGHDT and YYEEEE. There are 16 residues in the CDR3. The CDR3 DNA follows: TGTGCCAGCAGCACTAGCGGGAGGTTTATAGCAGATACGCAGTATTTT. This translates into CASSTSGRFIADTQYF.

In this sample, this clone turned up a few times. The CDR3 here is CASLSVRNEQFF. In nucleotides, the CDR3 is TGTGCCAGCCTTTCGGTCCGGAATGAGCAGTTCTTC. The rearrangement joins TRBV6-5 to TRBJ2-1, with D uncertain. Per the germline V gene, CDR1 is MNHEY and CDR2 is SVGAGI. CDR3 length: 12 amino acids. Between the trimmed V and J ends, which lost 8 bases and 7 bases, there was a span of 12 bases.

The rearrangement joins TRBV13 to TRBJ2-7, with 8 positions matching TRBD2. Trimming at V came to 5 bases and at J to 2 bases, leaving 8 bases not matched to a gene. The CDR3 runs 15 residues. Germline CDR1 is PRHDT and CDR2 is FYEKMQ (reference sequence). The CDR3 DNA follows: TGTGCCAGCAGCCCCGGGGGGGGCGGCCCCTACGAGCAGTACTTC. As protein: CASSPGGGGPYEQYF.

This clone was counted only a few times. The chain recombines TRBV25-1 with TRBJ2-3, with 7 bases matching TRBD2. CDR3 size: 13 residues. V lost 5 bases, J lost 4 bases, and 3 bases stayed unmatched. The V gene's germline CDR1 is MGHDK and CDR2 SYGVNS. CDR3 bases: TGTGCCAGCAGTTGGGGGAGGGCAGATACGCAGTATTTT. The encoded protein is CASSWGRADTQYF.

The V and J genes are TRBV4-1 and TRBJ1-5; D not resolved. CDR1 is MGHRA, CDR2 YSYEKL, per germline. V lost 1 base and J 9 bases, leaving 10 bases between the germline ends. This CDR3 region has 13 residues. CDR3 loop: CASSQVRHPPQHF. The CDR3 nucleotides read TGCGCCAGCAGCCAAGTCCGACATCCGCCCCAGCATTTT.

The rearrangement uses TRBV19 and TRBJ2-5; tentatively, D is TRBD2 (5 bases). This CDR3 spans 18 amino acids. V gave up 6 bases and J gave up 5 bases, with 28 bases separating them. Germline CDR1 reads LNHDA; CDR2 reads SQIVND (reference sequence). CDR3 DNA: TGTGCCAGTAGCCCTCGCTTGCGCCAACGAGGGCAAGAGGAGACCCAGTACTTC. Translation gives CASSPRLRQRGQEETQYF.